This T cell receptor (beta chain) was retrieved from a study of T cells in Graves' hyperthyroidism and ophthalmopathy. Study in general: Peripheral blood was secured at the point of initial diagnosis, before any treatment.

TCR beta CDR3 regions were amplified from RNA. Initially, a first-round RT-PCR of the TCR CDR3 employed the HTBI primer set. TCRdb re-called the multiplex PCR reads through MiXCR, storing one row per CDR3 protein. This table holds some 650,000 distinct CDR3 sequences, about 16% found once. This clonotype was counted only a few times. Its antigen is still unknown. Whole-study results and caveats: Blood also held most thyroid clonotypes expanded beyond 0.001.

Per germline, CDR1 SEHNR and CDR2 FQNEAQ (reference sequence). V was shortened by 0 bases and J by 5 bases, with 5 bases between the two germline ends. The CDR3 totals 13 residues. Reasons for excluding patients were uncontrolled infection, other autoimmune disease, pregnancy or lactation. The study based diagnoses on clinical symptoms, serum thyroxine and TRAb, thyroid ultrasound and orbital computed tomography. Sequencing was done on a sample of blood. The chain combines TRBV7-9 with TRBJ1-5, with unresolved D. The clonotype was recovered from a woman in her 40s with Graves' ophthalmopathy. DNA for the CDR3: TGTGCCAGCAGCTTAGCTCAAGATCAGCCCCAGCATTTT. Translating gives CASSLAQDQPQHF.